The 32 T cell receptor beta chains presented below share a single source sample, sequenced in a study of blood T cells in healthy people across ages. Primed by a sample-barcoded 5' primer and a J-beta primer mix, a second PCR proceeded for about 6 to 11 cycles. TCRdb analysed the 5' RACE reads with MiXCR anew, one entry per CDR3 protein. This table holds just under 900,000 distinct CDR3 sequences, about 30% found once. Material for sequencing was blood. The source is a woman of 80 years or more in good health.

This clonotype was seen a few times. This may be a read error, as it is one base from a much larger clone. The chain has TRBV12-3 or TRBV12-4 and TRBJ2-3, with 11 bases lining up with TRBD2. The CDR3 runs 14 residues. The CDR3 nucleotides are TGTGCCATCAGTAGCGGGGGGGCAAAAGATGCGCAGTATTTT. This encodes CAISSGGAKDAQYF.

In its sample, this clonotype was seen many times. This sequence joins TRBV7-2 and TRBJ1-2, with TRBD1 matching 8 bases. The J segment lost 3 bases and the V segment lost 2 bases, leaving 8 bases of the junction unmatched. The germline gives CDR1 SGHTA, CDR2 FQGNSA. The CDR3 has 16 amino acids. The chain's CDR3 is CASSLTGQGWYYGYTF. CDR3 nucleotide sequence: TGTGCCAGCAGCTTAACCGGACAGGGTTGGTACTATGGCTACACCTTC.

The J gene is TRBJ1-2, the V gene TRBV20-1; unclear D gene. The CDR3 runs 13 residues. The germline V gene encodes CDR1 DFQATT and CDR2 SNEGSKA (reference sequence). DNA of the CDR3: TGCGGTACAACCCGGCCAGGCGACTATGGCTACACCTTC. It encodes CGTTRPGDYGYTF.

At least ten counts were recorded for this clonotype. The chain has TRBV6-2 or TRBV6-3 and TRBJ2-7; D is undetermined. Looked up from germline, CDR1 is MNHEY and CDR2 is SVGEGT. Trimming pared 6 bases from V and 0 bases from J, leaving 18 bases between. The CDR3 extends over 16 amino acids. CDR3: CASRSPSQVGSYEQYF. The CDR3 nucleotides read TGTGCCAGCAGATCTCCCTCTCAGGTCGGCTCCTACGAGCAGTACTTC.

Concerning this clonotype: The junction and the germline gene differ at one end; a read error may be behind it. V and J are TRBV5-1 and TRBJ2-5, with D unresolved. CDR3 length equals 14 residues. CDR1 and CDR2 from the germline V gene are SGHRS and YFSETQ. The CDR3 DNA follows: TGCGCCGGCAGCTTGCAAGGGATCCAAGAGACCCAGTACTTC. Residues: CAGSLQGIQETQYF.

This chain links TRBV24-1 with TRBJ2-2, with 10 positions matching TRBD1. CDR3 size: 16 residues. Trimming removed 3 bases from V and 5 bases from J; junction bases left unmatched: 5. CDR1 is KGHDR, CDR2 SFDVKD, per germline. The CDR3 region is CATSDAGTGVTGELFF. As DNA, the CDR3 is TGTGCCACCAGTGATGCCGGGACAGGGGTTACCGGGGAGCTGTTTTTT.

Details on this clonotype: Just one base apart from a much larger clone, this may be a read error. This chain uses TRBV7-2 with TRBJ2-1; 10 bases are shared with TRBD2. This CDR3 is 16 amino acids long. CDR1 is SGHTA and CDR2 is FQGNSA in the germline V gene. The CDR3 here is CASSLRTSGTYNKQFF. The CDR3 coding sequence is TGTGCCAGCAGCCTACGGACTAGCGGCACCTACAATAAGCAGTTCTTC. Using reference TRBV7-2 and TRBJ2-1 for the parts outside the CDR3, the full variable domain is GAGVSQSPSNKVTEKGKDVELRCDPISGHTALYWYRQSLGQGLEFLIYFQGNSAPDKSGLPSDRFSAERTGGSVSTLTIQRTQQEDSAVYLCASSLRTSGTYNKQFFGPGTRLTVL.

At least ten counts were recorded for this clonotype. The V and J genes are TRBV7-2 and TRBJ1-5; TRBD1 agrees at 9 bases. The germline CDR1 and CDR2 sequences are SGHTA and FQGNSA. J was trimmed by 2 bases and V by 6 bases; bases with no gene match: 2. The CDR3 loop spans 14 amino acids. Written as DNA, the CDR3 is TGTGCCAGCAGTTGGGACAGGGGCAATCAGCCCCAGCATTTT. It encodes CASSWDRGNQPQHF.

The CDR3 DNA is TGCAGTGCTTGGCCCGCATCCGGGACAGGGGGCGATGGCTACACCTTC. This gives the protein CSAWPASGTGGDGYTF. The rearrangement links TRBV20-1 to TRBJ1-2; 12 positions agree with TRBD1. This CDR3 is built from 16 residues. J gave up 6 bases and V 5 bases, and 13 bases lay outside the gene matches. Germline V CDR1 and CDR2: DFQATT, SNEGSKA (reference sequence).

The CDR3 nucleotides are TGCAGTGTACCCGGGCTAGCGGCCTACAATGAGCAGTTCTTC. Translated, it gives CSVPGLAAYNEQFF. The chain joins TRBV20-1 to TRBJ2-1, with TRBD2 matching over 7 bases. Germline trimming cut 7 bases from V and 2 bases from J; bases unmatched to any gene: 8. Germline V CDR1 and CDR2: DFQATT, SNEGSKA (reference sequence). The CDR3 contains 14 residues.

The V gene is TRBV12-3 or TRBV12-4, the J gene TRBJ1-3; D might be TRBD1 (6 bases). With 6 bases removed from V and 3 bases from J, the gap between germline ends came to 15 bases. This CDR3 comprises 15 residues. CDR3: CASSPRRGSGNTIYF. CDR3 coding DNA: TGTGCCAGCAGCCCCCGCAGGGGAAGTGGAAACACCATATATTTT.

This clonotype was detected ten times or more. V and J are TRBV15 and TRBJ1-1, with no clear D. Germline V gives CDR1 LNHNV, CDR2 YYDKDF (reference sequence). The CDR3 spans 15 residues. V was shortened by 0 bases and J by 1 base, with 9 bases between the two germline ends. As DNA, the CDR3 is TGTGCCACCAGCAGAGATCGGAGATGGAACACTGAAGCTTTCTTT. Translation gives CATSRDRRWNTEAFF.

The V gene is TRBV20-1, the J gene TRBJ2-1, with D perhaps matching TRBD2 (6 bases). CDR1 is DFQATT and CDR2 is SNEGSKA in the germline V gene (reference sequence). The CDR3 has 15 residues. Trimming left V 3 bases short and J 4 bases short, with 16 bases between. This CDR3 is CSARPGASPYNEQFF. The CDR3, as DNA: TGCAGTGCTAGGCCGGGAGCTAGCCCGTACAATGAGCAGTTCTTC.

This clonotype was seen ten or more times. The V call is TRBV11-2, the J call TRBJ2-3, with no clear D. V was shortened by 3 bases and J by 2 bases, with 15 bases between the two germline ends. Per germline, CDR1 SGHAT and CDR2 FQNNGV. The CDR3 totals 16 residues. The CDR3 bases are TGTGCCAGCAGCTTGATCCCCATAAGGTCCACAGATACGCAGTATTTT. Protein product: CASSLIPIRSTDTQYF.

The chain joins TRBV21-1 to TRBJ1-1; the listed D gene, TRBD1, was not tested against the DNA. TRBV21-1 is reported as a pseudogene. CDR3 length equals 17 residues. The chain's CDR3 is CASSKGTGGRRATEAFF. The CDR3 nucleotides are TGTGCCAGCAGCAAAGGGACAGGGGGCCGCCGGGCCACTGAAGCTTTCTTT.

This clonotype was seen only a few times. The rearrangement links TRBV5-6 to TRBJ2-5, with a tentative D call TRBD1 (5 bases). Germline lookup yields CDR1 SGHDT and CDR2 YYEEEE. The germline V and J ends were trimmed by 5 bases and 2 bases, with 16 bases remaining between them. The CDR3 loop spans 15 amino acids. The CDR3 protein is CASSNSPGIQETQYF. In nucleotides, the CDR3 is TGTGCCAGCAGTAATTCCCCAGGGATACAAGAGACCCAGTACTTC.

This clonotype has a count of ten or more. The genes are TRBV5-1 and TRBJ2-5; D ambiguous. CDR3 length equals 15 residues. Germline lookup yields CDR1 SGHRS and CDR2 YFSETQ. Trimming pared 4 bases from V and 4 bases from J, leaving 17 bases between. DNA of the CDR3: TGCGCCAGCAGCCCCGAGACCCGGATTGGAGAGACCCAGTACTTC. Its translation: CASSPETRIGETQYF.

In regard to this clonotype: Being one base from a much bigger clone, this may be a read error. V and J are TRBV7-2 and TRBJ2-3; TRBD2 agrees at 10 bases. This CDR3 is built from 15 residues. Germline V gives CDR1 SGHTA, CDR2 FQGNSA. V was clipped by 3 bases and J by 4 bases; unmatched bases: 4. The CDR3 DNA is TGTGCCAGCAGCTTCGTAGCGGGGGGCGCAGATACGCAGTATTTT. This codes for CASSFVAGGADTQYF.

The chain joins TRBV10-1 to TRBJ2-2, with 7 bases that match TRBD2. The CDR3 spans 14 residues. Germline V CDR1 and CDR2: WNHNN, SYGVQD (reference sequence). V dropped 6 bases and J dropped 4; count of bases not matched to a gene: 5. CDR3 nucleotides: TGCGCCAGCAGGGTGGGGGGGAGCACCGGGGAGCTGTTTTTT. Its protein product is CASRVGGSTGELFF.

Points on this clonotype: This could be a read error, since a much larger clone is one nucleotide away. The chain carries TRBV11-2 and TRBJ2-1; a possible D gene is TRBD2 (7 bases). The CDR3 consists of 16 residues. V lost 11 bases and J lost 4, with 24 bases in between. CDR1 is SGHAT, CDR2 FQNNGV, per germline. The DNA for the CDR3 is TGTGCCTGCCGAACTCCCCGGGGGGCGCGTTACAATGAGCAGTTCTTC. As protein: CACRTPRGARYNEQFF. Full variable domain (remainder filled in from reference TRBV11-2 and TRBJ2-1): EAGVAQSPRYKIIEKRQSVAFWCNPISGHATLYWYQQILGQGPKLLIQFQNNGVVDDSQLPKDRFSAERLKGVDSTLKIQPAKLEDSAVYLCACRTPRGARYNEQFFGPGTRLTVL.

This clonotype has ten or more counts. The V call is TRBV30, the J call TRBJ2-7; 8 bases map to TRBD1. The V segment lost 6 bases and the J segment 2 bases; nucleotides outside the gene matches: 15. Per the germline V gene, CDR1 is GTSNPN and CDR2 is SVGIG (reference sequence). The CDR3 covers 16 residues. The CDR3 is CACNLNRQGSPYEQYF. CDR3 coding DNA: TGTGCCTGCAACCTAAACAGACAGGGGTCGCCCTACGAGCAGTACTTC.

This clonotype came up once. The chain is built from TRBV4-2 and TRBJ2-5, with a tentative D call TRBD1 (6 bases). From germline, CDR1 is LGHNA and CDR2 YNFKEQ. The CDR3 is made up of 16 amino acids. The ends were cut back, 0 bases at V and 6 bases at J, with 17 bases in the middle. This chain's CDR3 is CASSQDMGQGQKTQYF. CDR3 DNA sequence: TGTGCCAGCAGCCAAGATATGGGTCAGGGACAAAAGACCCAGTACTTC.

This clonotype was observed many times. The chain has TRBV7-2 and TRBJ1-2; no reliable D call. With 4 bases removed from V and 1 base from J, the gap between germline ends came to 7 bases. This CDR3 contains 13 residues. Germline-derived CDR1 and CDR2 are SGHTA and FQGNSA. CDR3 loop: CASSSARNYGYTF. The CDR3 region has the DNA TGTGCCAGCAGCTCAGCGCGTAACTATGGCTACACCTTC.

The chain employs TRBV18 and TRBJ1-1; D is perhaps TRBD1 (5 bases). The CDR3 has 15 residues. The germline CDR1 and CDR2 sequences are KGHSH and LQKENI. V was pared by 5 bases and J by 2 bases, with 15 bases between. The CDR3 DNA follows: TGTGCCAGCTCATCGATTCAAGGGGATAACACTGAAGCTTTCTTT. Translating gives CASSSIQGDNTEAFF.

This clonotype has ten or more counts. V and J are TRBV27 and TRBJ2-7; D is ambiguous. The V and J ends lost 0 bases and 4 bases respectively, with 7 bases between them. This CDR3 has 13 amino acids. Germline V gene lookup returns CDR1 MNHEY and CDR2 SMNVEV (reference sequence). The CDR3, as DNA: TGTGCCAGCAGTTTATCCGACCGATACGAGCAGTACTTC. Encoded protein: CASSLSDRYEQYF.

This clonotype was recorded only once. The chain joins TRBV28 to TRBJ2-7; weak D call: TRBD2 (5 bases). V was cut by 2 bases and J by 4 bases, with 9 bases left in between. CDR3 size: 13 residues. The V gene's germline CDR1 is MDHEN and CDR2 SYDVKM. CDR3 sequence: CASSLGIAYEQYF. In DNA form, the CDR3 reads TGTGCCAGCAGTTTAGGAATAGCGTACGAGCAGTACTTC.

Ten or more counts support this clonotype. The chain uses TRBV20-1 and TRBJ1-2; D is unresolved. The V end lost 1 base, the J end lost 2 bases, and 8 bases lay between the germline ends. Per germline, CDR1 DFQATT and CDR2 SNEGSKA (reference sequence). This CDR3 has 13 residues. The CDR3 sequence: CSARVLGNYGYTF. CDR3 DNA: TGCAGTGCTAGAGTCCTAGGCAACTATGGCTACACCTTC.

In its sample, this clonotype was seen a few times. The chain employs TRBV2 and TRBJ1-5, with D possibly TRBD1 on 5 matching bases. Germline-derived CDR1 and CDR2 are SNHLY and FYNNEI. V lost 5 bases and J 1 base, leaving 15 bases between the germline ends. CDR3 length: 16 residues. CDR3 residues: CASSSGPGLSNQPQHF. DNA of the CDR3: TGTGCCAGCAGTTCTGGGCCAGGGCTGAGCAATCAGCCCCAGCATTTT.

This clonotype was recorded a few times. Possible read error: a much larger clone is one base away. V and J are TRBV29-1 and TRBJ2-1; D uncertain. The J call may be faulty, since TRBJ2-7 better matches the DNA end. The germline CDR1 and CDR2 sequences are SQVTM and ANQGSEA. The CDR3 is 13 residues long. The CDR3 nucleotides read TGCAGCGTTGGCAGAGCTTTCTACAATGAGCAGTACTTC. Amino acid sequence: CSVGRAFYNEQYF.

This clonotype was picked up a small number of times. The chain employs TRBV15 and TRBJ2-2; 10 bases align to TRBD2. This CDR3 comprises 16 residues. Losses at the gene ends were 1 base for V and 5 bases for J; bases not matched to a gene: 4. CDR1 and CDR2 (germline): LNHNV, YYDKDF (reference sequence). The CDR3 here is CATSRGTSGSTGELFF. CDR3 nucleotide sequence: TGTGCCACCAGCAGAGGGACTAGCGGTTCTACCGGGGAGCTGTTTTTT.

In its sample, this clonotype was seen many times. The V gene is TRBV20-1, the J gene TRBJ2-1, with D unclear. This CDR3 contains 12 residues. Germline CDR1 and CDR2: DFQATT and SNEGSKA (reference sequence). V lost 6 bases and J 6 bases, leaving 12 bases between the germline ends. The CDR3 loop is CSATEVRNEQFF. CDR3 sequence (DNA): TGCAGTGCCACAGAGGTCCGCAATGAGCAGTTCTTC.

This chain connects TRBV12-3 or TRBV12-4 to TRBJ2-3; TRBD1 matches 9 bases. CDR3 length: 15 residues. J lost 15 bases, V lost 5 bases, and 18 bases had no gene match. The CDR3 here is CASSPGTGPTDVQYF. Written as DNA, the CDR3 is TGTGCCAGCAGTCCAGGGACAGGGCCCACAGATGTGCAATATTTT.